This T cell receptor beta chain was observed in a study of Ad26.COV2.S vaccination and SARS-CoV-2 variants. Background on the study: The COV1001 Ad26.COV2.S trial arm included the donor. Ad26.COV2.S given intramuscularly, once or twice 56 days apart.

Study observations and caveats: In vaccinated individuals, spike-specific CD8+ and CD4+ T cell responses reportedly displayed substantial breadth.

Treatment: around 19 received Ad26.COV2.S at low or high dose, single or two shots; about 5 received placebo; per-sample allocation not given. Sampling took place 63 days after the first vaccine or placebo injection. Built on an Ad26 vector, the vaccine expressed Wuhan-strain SARS-CoV-2 spike. V lost 1 base to trimming and J lost 1 base, with 13 bases between them. There are 16 residues in the CDR3. Germline assignment: CDR1 SGHTA and CDR2 FQGNSA. With regard to this clone: Its antigen is still unknown.

TCRdb keeps only in-frame clones here, not all; method: immunoSEQ multiplex PCR. Here the sample spans around 500,000 clones, about 89% being singletons. The specimen comprised peripheral blood, sampled in a trial of Ad26.COV2.S vaccine versus placebo. This rearrangement joins TRBV7-2 to TRBJ1-1; D is ambiguous. The clonotype was recovered from a person between 18 and 60 years old who received the Ad26.COV2.S COVID-19 vaccine or a placebo. In nucleotides, the CDR3 is TGTGCCAGCAGCTTAGTAGGAGGGATGGGGAACACTGAAGCTTTCTTT. This translates into CASSLVGGMGNTEAFF.